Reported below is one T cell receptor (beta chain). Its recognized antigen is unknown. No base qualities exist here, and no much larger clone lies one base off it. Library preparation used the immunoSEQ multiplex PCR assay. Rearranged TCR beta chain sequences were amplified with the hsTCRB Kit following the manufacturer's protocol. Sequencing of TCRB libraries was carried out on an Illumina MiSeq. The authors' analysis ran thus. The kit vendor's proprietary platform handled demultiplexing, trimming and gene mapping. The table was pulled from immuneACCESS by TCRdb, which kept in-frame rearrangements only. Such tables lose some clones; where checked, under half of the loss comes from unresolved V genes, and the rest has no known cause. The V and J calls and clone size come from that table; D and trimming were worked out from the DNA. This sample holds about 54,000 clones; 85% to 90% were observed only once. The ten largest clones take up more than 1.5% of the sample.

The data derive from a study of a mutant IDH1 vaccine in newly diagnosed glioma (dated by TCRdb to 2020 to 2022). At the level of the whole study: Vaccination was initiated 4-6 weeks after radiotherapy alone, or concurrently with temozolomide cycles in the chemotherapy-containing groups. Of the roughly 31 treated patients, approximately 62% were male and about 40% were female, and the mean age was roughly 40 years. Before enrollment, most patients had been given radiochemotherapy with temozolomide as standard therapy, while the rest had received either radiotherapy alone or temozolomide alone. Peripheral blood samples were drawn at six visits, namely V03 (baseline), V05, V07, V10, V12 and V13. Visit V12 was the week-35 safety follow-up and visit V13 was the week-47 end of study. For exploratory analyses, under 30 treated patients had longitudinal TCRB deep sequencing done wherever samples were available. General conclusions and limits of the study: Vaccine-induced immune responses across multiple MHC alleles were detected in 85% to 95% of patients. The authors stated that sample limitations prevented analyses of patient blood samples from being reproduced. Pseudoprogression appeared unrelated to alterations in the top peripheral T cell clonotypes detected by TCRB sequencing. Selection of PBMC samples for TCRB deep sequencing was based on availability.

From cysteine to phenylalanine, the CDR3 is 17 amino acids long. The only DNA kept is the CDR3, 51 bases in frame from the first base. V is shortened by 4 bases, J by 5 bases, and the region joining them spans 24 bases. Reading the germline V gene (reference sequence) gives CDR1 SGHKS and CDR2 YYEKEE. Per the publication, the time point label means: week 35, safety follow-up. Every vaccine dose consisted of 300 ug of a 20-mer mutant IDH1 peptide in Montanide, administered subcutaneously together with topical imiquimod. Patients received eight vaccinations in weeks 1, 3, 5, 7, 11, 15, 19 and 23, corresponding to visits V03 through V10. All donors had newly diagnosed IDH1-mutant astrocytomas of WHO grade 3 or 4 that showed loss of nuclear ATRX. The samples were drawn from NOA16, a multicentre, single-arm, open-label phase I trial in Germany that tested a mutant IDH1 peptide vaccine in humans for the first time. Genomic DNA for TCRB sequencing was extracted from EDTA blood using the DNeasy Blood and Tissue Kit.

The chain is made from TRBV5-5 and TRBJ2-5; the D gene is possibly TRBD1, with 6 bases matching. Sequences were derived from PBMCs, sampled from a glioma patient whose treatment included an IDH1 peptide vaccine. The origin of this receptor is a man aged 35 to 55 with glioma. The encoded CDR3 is CASSPSPVVGGLETQYF. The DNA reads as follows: TGTGCCAGCAGCCCCTCCCCGGTGGTTGGGGGCTTGGAGACCCAGTACTTC. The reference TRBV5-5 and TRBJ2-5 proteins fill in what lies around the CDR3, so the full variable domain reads DAGVTQSPTHLIKTRGQQVTLRCSPISGHKSVSWYQQVLGQGPQFIFQYYEKEERGRGNFPDRFSARQFPNYSSELNVNALLLGDSALYLCASSPSPVVGGLETQYFGPGTRLLVL.